This TCR beta chain was identified in a study of shared clonotypes between healthy human individuals. The method was immunoSEQ multiplex PCR; TCRdb's version includes in-frame clones alone and lacks a portion of them. This sample has 550,000 to 600,000 clones; 70% to 80% occur once, and the top ten carry approximately 12%. V lost 2 bases, J lost 2 bases, and 9 bases lay in between. Germline CDR1 SGHNT, CDR2 YYREEE (reference sequence). CDR3 length equals 14 residues. V is TRBV5-4 and J is TRBJ2-3; either TRBD1 or TRBD2 may supply D (5 bases each). The sequenced material came from PBMCs. This sequence was found in a middle-aged woman in good health. Some clones in this sample may be carry-over from other donors' samples. The DNA of the CDR3 is TGTGCCAGCAGCTTCTCCGGGGCCACAGATACGCAGTATTTT. Its translation is CASSFSGATDTQYF.